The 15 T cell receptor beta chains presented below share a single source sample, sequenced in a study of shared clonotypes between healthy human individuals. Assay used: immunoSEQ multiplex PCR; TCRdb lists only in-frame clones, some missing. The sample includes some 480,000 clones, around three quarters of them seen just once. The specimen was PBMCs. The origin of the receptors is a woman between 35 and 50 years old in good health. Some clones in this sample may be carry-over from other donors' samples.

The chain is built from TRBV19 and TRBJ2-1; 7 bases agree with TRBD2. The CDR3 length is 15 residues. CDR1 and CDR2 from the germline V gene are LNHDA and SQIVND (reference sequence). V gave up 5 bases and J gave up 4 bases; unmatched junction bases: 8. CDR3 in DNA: TGTGCCAGTAGTCCCTCGAGCGGGATGTACAATGAGCAGTTCTTC. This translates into CASSPSSGMYNEQFF.

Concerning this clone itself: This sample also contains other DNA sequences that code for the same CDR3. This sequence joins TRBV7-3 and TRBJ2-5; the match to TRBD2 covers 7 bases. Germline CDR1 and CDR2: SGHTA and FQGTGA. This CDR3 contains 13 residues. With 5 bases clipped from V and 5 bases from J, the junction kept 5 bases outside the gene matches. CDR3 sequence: CASSPGGGETQYF. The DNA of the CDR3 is TGTGCCAGCAGCCCCGGGGGAGGGGAGACCCAGTACTTC.

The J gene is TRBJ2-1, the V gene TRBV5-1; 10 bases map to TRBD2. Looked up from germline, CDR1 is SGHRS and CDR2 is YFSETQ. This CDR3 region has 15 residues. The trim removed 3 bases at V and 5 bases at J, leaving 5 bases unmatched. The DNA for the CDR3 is TGCGCCAGCAGCTCAAGCGGGAGGGCCGACAATGAGCAGTTCTTC. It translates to CASSSSGRADNEQFF. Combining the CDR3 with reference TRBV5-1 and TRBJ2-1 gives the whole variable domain KAGVTQTPRYLIKTRGQQVTLSCSPISGHRSVSWYQQTPGQGLQFLFEYFSETQRNKGNFPGRFSGRQFSNSRSEMNVSTLELGDSALYLCASSSSGRADNEQFFGPGTRLTVL.

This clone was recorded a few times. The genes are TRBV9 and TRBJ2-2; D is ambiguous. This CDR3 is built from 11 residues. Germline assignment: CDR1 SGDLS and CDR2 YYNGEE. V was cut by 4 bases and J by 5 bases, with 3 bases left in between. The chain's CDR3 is CASSRTGELFF. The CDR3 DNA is TGTGCCAGCAGCCGTACCGGGGAGCTGTTTTTT. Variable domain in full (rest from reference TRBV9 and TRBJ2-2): DSGVTQTPKHLITATGQRVTLRCSPRSGDLSVYWYQQSLDQGLQFLIQYYNGEERAKGNILERFSAQQFPDLHSELNLSSLELGDSALYFCASSRTGELFFGEGSRLTVL.

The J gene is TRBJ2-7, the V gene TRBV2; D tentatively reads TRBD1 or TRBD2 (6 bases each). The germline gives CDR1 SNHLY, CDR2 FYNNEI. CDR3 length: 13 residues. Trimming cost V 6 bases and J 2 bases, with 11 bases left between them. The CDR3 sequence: CASRAGQAYEQYF. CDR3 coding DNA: TGTGCCAGCAGGGCGGGACAAGCCTACGAGCAGTACTTC.

In DNA, the CDR3 is TGTGCCAGCAGACAAAGGGACCTGACCTACGAGCAGTACTTC. It codes for CASRQRDLTYEQYF. The chain is built from TRBV2 and TRBJ2-7; D assignment may be TRBD1 or TRBD2 (5 bases each). The CDR3 contains 14 residues. From germline, CDR1 is SNHLY and CDR2 FYNNEI. The V end was cut by 6 bases, the J end by 2 bases, with 14 bases between.

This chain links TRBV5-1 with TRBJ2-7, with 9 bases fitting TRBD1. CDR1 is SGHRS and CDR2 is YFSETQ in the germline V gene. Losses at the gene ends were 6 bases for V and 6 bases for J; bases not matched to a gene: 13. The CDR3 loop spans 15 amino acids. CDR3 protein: CASTRSGQGSSEQYF. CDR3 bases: TGCGCCAGCACTAGGTCGGGACAGGGTAGTAGCGAGCAGTACTTC.

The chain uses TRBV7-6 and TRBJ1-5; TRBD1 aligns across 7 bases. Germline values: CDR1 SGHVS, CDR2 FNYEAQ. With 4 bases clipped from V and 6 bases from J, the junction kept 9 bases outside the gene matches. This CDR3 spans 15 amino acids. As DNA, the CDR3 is TGTGCCAGCAGCTCACAGACAGGGTTTGGTCAGCCCCAGCATTTT. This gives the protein CASSSQTGFGQPQHF.

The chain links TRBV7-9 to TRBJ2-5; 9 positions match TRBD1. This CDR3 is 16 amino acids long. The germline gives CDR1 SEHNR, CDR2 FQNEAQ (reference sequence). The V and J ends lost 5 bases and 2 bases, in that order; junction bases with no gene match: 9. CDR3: CASSGTRDRVQETQYF. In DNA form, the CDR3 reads TGTGCCAGCAGCGGGACCCGGGACAGGGTACAAGAGACCCAGTACTTC.

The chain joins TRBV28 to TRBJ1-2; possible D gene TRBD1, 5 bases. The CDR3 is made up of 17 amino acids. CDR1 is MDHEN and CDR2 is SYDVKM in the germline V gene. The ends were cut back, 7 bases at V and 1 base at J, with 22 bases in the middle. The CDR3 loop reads CASITPGEAGGNYGYTF. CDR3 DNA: TGTGCCAGCATTACACCGGGGGAAGCGGGCGGTAACTATGGCTACACCTTC.

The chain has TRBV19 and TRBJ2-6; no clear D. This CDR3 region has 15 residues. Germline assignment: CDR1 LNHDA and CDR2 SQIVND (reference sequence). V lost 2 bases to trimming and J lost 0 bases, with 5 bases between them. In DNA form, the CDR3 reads TGTGCCAGTAGTATAAGGAGCTCTGGGGCCAACGTCCTGACTTTC. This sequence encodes CASSIRSSGANVLTF.

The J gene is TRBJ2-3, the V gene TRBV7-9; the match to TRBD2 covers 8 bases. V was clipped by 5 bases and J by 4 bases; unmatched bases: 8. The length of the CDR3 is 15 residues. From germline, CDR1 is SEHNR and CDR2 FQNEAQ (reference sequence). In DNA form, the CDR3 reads TGTGCCAGCAGCCTTACTAGCGGCGTGGCAGATACGCAGTATTTT. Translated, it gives CASSLTSGVADTQYF.

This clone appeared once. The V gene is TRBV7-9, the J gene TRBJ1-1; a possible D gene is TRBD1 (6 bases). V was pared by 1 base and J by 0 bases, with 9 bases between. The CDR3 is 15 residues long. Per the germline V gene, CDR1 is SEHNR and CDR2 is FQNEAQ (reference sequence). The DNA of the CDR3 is TGTGCCAGCAGCTTAGGGGGGGGCTTGAACACTGAAGCTTTCTTT. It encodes CASSLGGGLNTEAFF.

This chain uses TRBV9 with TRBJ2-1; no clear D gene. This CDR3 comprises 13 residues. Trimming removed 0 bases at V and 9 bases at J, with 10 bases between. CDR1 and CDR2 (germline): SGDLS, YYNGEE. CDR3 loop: CASSVALRGEQFF. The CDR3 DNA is TGTGCCAGCAGCGTAGCCCTCCGAGGTGAGCAGTTCTTC.

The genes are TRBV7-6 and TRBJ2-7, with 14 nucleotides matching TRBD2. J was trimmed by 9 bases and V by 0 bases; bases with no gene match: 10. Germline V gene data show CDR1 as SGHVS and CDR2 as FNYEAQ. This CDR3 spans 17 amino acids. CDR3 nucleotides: TGTGCCAGCAGCTTAGCGGGGGGACTAGCGGGAGATGGTGGGCAGTACTTC. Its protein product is CASSLAGGLAGDGGQYF.